This T cell receptor beta chain was identified in a study of blood T cell repertoires in COVID-19 (dated by TCRdb to the early 2020s). In terms of the full investigation: The collaborator samples originated in the United States, Italy and Spain and spanned the acute and convalescent phases of COVID-19. HLA class I and class II types, where available, came from metadata supplied by the sample provider rather than from assay-based typing. The repertoires were released in a freely available public database meant as a resource for research on the immune response to SARS-CoV-2. Subjects who had been exposed to COVID-19, were actively infected with it, or had recovered from it provided the deeply sampled blood TCRbeta repertoires that made up the dataset. The material from the prospective study consisted of cDNA or gDNA derived from T cells, B-cell-depleted T cells, or PBMCs. Nearly every sample came with metadata listing a de-identified subject ID, COVID-19 status, age in years and sex. Samples came from the ongoing ImmuneRACE study (first 160 participants) plus 1,254 subjects from 6 global collaborators.

Overall results and qualifications from the work: Clinical and demographic metadata were provided uncurated, with the amount varying by source and participant.

In Seattle, one collaborating source enrolled patients while the infection was active and tracked those patients longitudinally over the course of disease. Collaborating institutions collected whole blood in K2EDTA tubes following their own protocols. For TCRbeta analysis, collaborators shipped samples in one of three forms: frozen whole blood, isolated PBMCs, or DNA extracted from either of those sample types. From its cysteine to its phenylalanine, the CDR3 spans 15 amino acids. The entry retains the CDR3 DNA only, 45 bases that are in frame from base 1. Looking up the germline V gene yields CDR1 LGHNA and CDR2 YNFKEQ. V and J lose 1 base and 2 bases, and a span of 11 bases separates them. With regard to this clone: Its antigen is still unknown. Qualities for individual bases were not recorded, and no much larger clone is one base off.

The immunoSEQ Assay, a bias-controlled multiplex PCR, was used to amplify TCRbeta CDR3 regions from genomic DNA. The source study handled its data this way. The number of nucleated cells in each sample was estimated from the amplification of reference gene primers within the assay. Sequence reads were collapsed and filtered to measure the absolute abundance of every unique TCRbeta CDR3 rearrangement. For each sample, productive Simpson clonality was calculated as the square root of Simpson's diversity index across productive rearrangements. The immuneACCESS repertoire file appears here via TCRdb, limited to in-frame rearrangements. These files lack a portion of the clones; in checked studies, under half of the deficit traces to unresolved V genes, and the cause of the others is not known. V, J and clone size derive from that table, while D and trimming were established from the DNA sequence. This sample lists around 430,000 clones; 70% to 90% were detected once. 10% to 15% of the sample belongs to the ten largest clones.

The V gene is TRBV4-2 and the J gene is TRBJ1-1; the D gene identity is not certain. The sequence derives from a woman aged 45-59 years with COVID-19, enrolled during active disease. What was sequenced was peripheral blood. The CDR3 here reads CASSQVSALNTEAFF. The DNA reads TGTGCCAGCAGCCAAGTCAGTGCCCTTAACACTGAAGCTTTCTTT.